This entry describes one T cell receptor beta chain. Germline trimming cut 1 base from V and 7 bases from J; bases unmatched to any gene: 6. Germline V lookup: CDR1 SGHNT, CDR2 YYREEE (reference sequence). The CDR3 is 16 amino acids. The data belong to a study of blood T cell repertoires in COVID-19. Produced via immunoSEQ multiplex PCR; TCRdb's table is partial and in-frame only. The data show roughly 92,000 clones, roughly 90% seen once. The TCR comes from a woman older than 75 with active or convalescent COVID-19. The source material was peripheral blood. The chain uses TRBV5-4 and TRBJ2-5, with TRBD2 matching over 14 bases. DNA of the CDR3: TGTGCCAGCAGCTTGCTGACTAGCGGGAGGGCCGGGACCCAGTACTTC. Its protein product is CASSLLTSGRAGTQYF. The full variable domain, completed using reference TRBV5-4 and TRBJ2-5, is ETGVTQSPTHLIKTRGQQVTLRCSSQSGHNTVSWYQQALGQGPQFIFQYYREEENGRGNFPPRFSGLQFPNYSSELNVNALELDDSALYLCASSLLTSGRAGTQYFGPGTRLLVL.